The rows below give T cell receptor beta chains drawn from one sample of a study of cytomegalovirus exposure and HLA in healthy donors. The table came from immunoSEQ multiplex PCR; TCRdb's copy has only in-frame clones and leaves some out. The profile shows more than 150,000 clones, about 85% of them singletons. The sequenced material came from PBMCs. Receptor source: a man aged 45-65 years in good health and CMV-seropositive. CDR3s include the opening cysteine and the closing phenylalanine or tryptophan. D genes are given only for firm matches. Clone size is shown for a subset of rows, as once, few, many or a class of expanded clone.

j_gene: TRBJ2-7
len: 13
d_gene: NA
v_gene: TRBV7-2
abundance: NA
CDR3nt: TGTGCCAGCAGCTTAGTGGCTAGCCCCGAGCAGTACTTC
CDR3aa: CASSLVASPEQYF

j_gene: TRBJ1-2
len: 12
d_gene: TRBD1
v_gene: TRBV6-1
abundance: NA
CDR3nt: TGTGCCACCCAGACAGGGGGCTATGGCTACACCTTC
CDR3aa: CATQTGGYGYTF

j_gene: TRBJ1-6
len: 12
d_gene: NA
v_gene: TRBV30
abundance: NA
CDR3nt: TGTGCCTGGAGCCATCCTAATTCACCCCTCCACTTT
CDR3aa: CAWSHPNSPLHF

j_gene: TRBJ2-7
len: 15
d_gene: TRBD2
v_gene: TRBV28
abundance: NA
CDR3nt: TGTGCCAGCAGGCCGTTAGCGGGAGGGCCCTACGAGCAGTACTTC
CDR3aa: CASRPLAGGPYEQYF

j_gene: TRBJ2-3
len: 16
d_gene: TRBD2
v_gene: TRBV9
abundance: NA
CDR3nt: TGTGCCAGCAGCGTAGGACTAGCGGGGTACACAGATACGCAGTATTTT
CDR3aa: CASSVGLAGYTDTQYF

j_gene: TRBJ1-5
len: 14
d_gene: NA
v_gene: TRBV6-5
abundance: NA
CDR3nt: TGTGCCAGCAGTTCCTACAGGCTGGATCAGCCCCAGCATTTT
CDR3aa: CASSSYRLDQPQHF

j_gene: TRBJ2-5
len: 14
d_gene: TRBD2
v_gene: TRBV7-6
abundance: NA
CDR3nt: TGTGCCAGCAGCCTTCCTAGCGGGTCTGGGACCCAGTACTTC
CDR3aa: CASSLPSGSGTQYF

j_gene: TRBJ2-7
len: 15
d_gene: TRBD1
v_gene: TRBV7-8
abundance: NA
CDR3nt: TGTGCCAGCAGCTTGGACAGGGTTAGCTCCTACGAGCAGTACTTC
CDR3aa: CASSLDRVSSYEQYF

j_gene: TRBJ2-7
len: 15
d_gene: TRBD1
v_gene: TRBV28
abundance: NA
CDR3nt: TGTGCCAGCAGATCTCTTGGGACAGGGCCCTACGAGCAGTACTTC
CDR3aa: CASRSLGTGPYEQYF

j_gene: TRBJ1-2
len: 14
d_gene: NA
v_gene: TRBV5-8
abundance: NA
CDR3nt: TGTGCCAGCAGCGACCAGGGGCACGGCTATGGCTACACCTTC
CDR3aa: CASSDQGHGYGYTF

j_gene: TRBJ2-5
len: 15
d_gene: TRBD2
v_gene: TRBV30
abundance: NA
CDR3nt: TGTGCCTGGAGTGGCCAGCGGGGGGGCCTTGAGACCCAGTACTTC
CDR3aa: CAWSGQRGGLETQYF

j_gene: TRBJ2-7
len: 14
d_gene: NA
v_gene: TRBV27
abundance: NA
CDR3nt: TGTGCCAGCAGTTTTTTAGGGGACTCCTACGAGCAGTACTTC
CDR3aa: CASSFLGDSYEQYF

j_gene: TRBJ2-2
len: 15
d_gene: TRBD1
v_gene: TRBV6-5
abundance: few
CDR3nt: TGTGCCAGCAGGTCGGGACAGGTGAACACCGGGGAGCTGTTTTTT
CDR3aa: CASRSGQVNTGELFF

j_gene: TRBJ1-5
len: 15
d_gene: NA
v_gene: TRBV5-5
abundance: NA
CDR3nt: TGTGCCAGCAGCCCTCAGGACAGACTCAATCAGCCCCAGCATTTT
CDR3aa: CASSPQDRLNQPQHF

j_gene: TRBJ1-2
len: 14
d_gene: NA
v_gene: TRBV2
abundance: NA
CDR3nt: TGTGCCAGCAGTGCTGAGGTAGGAGGCTATGGCTACACCTTC
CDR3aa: CASSAEVGGYGYTF

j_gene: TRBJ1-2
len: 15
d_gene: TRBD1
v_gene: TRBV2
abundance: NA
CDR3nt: TGTGCCAGAGAGGGGACAGGCCGGGCTAACTATGGCTACACCTTC
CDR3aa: CAREGTGRANYGYTF

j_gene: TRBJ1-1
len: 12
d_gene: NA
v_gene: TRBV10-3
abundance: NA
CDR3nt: TGTGCCACCGGAAACAGGTTCGCTGAAGCTTTCTTT
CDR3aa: CATGNRFAEAFF

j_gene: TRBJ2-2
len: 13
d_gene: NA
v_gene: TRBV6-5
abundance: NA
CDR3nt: TGTGCCAGCAGTTACCGGGGAACCGGGGAGCTGTTTTTT
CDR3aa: CASSYRGTGELFF

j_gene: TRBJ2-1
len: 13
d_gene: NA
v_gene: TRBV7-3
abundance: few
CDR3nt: TGTGCCAGCTCCCCACAAGTCCACAATGAGCAGTTCTTC
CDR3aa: CASSPQVHNEQFF

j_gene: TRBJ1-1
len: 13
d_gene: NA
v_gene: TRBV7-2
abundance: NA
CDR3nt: TGTGCCAGCAGCCTACAGATGAACACTGAAGCTTTCTTT
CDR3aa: CASSLQMNTEAFF

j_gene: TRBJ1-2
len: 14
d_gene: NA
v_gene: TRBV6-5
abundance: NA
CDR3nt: TGTGCCAGCGCCGCCGCCTCAGGGCGAAATGGCTACACCTTC
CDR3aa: CASAAASGRNGYTF

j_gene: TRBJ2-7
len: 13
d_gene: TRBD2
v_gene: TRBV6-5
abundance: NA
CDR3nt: TGTGCCAGCAGTGGACTAGCGGGAAATGAGCAGTACTTC
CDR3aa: CASSGLAGNEQYF

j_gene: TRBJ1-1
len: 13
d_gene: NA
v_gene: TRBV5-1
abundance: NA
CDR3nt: TGCGCCAGCAGCTTGGAAATGGCAACTGAAGCTTTCTTT
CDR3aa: CASSLEMATEAFF

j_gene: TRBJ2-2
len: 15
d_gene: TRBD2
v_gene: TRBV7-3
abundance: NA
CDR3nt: TGTGCCAGCAGCCCCGGGGAGGGGAGCACCGGGGAGCTGTTTTTT
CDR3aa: CASSPGEGSTGELFF

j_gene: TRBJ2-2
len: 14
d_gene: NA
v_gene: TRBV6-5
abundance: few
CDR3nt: TGTGCCAGCAGTTACGGGCCGAACACCGGGGAGCTGTTTTTT
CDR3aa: CASSYGPNTGELFF

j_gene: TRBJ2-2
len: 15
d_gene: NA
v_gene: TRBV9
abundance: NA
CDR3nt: TGTGCCAGCAGCCCACGGACTGGGAACACCGGGGAGCTGTTTTTT
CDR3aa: CASSPRTGNTGELFF

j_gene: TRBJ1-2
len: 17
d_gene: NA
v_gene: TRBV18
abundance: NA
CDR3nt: TGTGCCAGCTCACTTGGTGGGCTTACCGGGGGGACCTATGGCTACACCTTC
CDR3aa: CASSLGGLTGGTYGYTF

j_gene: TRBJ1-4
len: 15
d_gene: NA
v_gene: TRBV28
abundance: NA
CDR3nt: TGTGCCAGCAGTCGGCAGGGTGCAACTAATGAAAAACTGTTTTTT
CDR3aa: CASSRQGATNEKLFF

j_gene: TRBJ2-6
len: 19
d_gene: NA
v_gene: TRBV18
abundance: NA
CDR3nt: TGTGCCAGCTCACCGACCCCAGTTGGCAGCGGGCACAGGGCCAACGTCCTGACTTTC
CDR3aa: CASSPTPVGSGHRANVLTF

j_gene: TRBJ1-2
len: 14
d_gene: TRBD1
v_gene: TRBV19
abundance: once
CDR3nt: TGTGCCAGTAGTACGGGGACAGGCGTGAGGCGCTACACCTTC
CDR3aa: CASSTGTGVRRYTF

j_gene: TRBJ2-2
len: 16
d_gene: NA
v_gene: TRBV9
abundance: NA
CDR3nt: TGTGCCAGCAGCCCGCGGGTGTCCTACAACACCGGGGAGCTGTTTTTT
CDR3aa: CASSPRVSYNTGELFF

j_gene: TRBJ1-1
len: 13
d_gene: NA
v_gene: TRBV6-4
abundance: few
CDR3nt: TGTGCCAGCAGTGCCACAGGGAACACTGAAGCTTTCTTT
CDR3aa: CASSATGNTEAFF

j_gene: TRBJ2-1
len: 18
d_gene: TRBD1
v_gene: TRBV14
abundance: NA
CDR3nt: TGTGCCAGCAGCCATCTCGACAGGGGGCGCTTCCCGGACAATGAGCAGTTCTTC
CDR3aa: CASSHLDRGRFPDNEQFF

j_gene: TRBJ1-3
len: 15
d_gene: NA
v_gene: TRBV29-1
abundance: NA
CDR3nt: TGCAGCGCCCTAGGACAGCTTCTCTCTGGAAACACCATATATTTT
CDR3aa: CSALGQLLSGNTIYF

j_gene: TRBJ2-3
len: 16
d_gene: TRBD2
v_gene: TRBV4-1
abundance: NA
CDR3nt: TGCGCCAGCAGCCAAACCCCGGGGGGAACGACAGATACGCAGTATTTT
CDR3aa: CASSQTPGGTTDTQYF